The entry below gives a single TCR beta chain sequence along with its context. No antigen is known for it. The data are from a study of Ad26.COV2.S vaccination and SARS-CoV-2 variants. For the study at large: Into the muscle, Ad26.COV2.S was dosed once or twice, 56 days apart. Findings of the study overall: Vaccinees reportedly had broad spike-specific CD8+ and CD4+ T cell responses.

Profiling relied on immunoSEQ multiplex PCR, and the TCRdb table lists in-frame clones only, not all of them. The sample holds roughly 400,000 clones, around nine tenths seen once. Treatment meaning: 15 to 20 received Ad26.COV2.S at low or high dose, single or two shots; about 5 received placebo; per-sample allocation not given. Repertoires come from day 63 after the first vaccine or placebo injection. This CDR3 is 12 amino acids long. J gave up 5 bases and V 8 bases, and 5 bases lay outside the gene matches. The material sequenced was peripheral blood, taken in a trial of Ad26.COV2.S vaccine versus placebo. This TCR came from a person aged 18 to 59 who received the Ad26.COV2.S COVID-19 vaccine or a placebo. The chain uses TRBV12-3 or TRBV12-4 and TRBJ2-5; 7 bases line up with TRBD1. The CDR3 here is CASGDREETQYF. The DNA for the CDR3 is TGTGCCAGCGGAGACAGGGAGGAGACCCAGTACTTC.